This TCR beta chain is drawn from a study of cytomegalovirus exposure and HLA in healthy donors. Study outcomes and limitations: Whilst most TCR sequences proved rare, a subset of public TCRs occurred across many donors. Productive rates of about 90% or about 30% were seen for most TCR beta V segments in an earlier analysis.

The PCR contained 60 Vbeta and 13 Jbeta primers. Profiling relied on immunoSEQ multiplex PCR, and the TCRdb table lists in-frame clones only, not all of them. The profile covers approximately 100,000 clones, with 71% appearing a single time and roughly 3% taken by the ten largest. In its sample, this clone was seen a few times. Its antigen remains unknown. The V end lost 4 bases, the J end lost 5 bases, and 22 bases lay between the germline ends. The CDR3 covers 17 residues. Germline loops: CDR1 SGHRS, CDR2 YFSETQ. The TCR comes from a female donor in good health and CMV-seronegative. The chain couples TRBV5-1 to TRBJ2-1, with D unclear. Sequencing was performed on PBMCs. The CDR3 sequence is CASSPGQRKTPHNEQFF. DNA for the CDR3: TGCGCCAGCAGCCCAGGTCAACGTAAGACCCCCCACAATGAGCAGTTCTTC.